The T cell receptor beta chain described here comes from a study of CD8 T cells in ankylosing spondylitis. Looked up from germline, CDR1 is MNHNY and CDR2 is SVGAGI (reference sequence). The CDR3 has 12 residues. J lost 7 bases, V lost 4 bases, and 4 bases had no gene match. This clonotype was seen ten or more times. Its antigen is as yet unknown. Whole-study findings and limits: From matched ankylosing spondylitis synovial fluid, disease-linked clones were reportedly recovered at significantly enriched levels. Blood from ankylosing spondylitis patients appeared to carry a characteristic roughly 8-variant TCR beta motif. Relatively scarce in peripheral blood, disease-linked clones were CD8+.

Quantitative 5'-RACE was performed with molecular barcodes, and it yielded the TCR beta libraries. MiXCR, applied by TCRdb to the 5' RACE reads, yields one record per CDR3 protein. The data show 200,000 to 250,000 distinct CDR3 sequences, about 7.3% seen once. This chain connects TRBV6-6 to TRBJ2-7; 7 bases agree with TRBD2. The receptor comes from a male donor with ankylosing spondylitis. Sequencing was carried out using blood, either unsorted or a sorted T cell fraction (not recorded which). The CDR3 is CASSSNGGEQYF. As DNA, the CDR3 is TGTGCCAGCAGTTCGAACGGGGGGGAGCAGTACTTC.